One sample yielded the 17 T cell receptor beta chains listed below, sequenced in a study of cytomegalovirus exposure and HLA in healthy donors. Amplification used 60 Vbeta primers and 13 Jbeta primers. This table comes from immunoSEQ multiplex PCR, and its TCRdb copy is limited to in-frame clones, with some not included. This sample has 90,000 to 110,000 clones, with 75% to 85% found just once. Sequencing used PBMCs. These receptors originate from a man aged 18 to 29 in good health and CMV-seronegative.

This clone was seen just once. V and J are TRBV4-3 and TRBJ2-1, with 15 bases matching TRBD2. This CDR3 spans 15 amino acids. CDR1 is LGHNA, CDR2 YSLEER, per germline. The V and J ends lost 5 bases and 8 bases, in that order; junction bases with no gene match: 4. Here the CDR3 DNA reads TGCGCCAGCAGCTATGGACTAGCGGGAGGGGATGAGCAGTTCTTC. This sequence encodes CASSYGLAGGDEQFF.

This clone appeared once. The chain carries TRBV29-1 and TRBJ2-1; the D gene is possibly TRBD1 (5 bases). CDR1 SQVTM and CDR2 ANQGSEA come from the germline V gene. This CDR3 comprises 13 residues. V dropped 7 bases and J dropped 8 bases, with 18 bases sitting between them. CDR3: CSGGAPLQYEQFF. The CDR3 DNA is TGCAGCGGTGGGGCGCCTCTACAATATGAGCAGTTCTTC.

This clone showed up just once. This chain links TRBV7-9 with TRBJ2-1; 10 nucleotides agree with TRBD2. With 9 bases clipped from V and 7 bases from J, the junction kept 12 bases outside the gene matches. CDR3 length: 15 amino acids. CDR1 is SEHNR, CDR2 FQNEAQ, per germline (reference sequence). The CDR3 loop is CARSPGTSVKNEQFF. CDR3 DNA sequence: TGTGCCAGAAGCCCCGGGACTAGCGTTAAGAATGAGCAGTTCTTC.

V gene TRBV27 combines with J gene TRBJ2-1; TRBD2 might be the D (6 bases). Trimming cost V 7 bases and J 0 bases, with 13 bases left between them. The germline gives CDR1 MNHEY, CDR2 SMNVEV (reference sequence). CDR3 length: 15 amino acids. CDR3 nucleotides: TGTGCCAGCAACGTTGCGGGACTCTCCTACAATGAGCAGTTCTTC. It encodes CASNVAGLSYNEQFF.

The rearrangement joins TRBV6-4 to TRBJ2-3; a weak D match, TRBD2 (5 bases). V dropped 0 bases and J dropped 3 bases, with 13 bases sitting between them. The CDR3 consists of 16 residues. The germline gives CDR1 MRHNA, CDR2 SNTAGT. CDR3 sequence: CASSDSPRPGTDTQYF. The CDR3 DNA reads TGTGCCAGCAGTGACTCGCCTCGGCCGGGGACAGATACGCAGTATTTT.

The V and J genes are TRBV9 and TRBJ1-1, with 7 bases aligning to TRBD1. J lost 1 base, V lost 3 bases, and 12 bases had no gene match. Germline V gives CDR1 SGDLS, CDR2 YYNGEE. The CDR3 contains 17 residues. The CDR3 reads CASSATARQGKNTEAFF. CDR3 bases: TGTGCCAGCAGCGCCACAGCGCGACAGGGTAAGAACACTGAAGCTTTCTTT.

CDR3 sequence (DNA): TGTGCCAGTAGTCCTGGGACAGGGCCTTACGAGCAGTACTTC. Its protein is CASSPGTGPYEQYF. The chain employs TRBV19 and TRBJ2-7; 9 bases align to TRBD1. The CDR3 is made up of 14 amino acids. Germline CDR1 and CDR2: LNHDA and SQIVND (reference sequence). The junction had 6 bases not matched to a gene; V was cut back by 5 bases and J by 4 bases.

The V and J genes are TRBV19 and TRBJ1-3; D is possibly TRBD1 (5 bases). CDR1 is LNHDA and CDR2 is SQIVND in the germline V gene (reference sequence). The V gene lost 5 bases and the J gene lost 1 base, with 9 bases spanning the gap. The CDR3 is 14 residues long. The DNA for the CDR3 is TGTGCCAGTAGTCCACAGGCTTCTGGAAACACCATATATTTT. Encoded protein: CASSPQASGNTIYF.

This clone has more than one count but fewer than ten. CDR3 nucleotides: TGCGCCAGCAGCTTATCCCCCGGGACAGTCTATGGCTACACCTTC. It encodes CASSLSPGTVYGYTF. The V call is TRBV5-1, the J call TRBJ1-2, with TRBD1 matching 7 bases. The ends lost 2 bases at V and 4 bases at J; junction bases unmatched: 8. The germline CDR1 and CDR2 sequences are SGHRS and YFSETQ. This CDR3 spans 15 amino acids.

The chain employs TRBV11-3 and TRBJ2-2; tentative D call: TRBD2 (5 bases). The CDR3 consists of 13 residues. Germline V gene sequence: CDR1 SGHNT, CDR2 YENEEA. Trimming pared 1 base from V and 6 bases from J, leaving 6 bases between. The DNA for the CDR3 is TGTGCCAGCAGCTTAGCCGGGGCCGGGGAGCTGTTTTTT. Amino acids: CASSLAGAGELFF.

The J gene is TRBJ2-1, the V gene TRBV11-2; 16 nucleotides agree with TRBD2. There are 17 residues in the CDR3. The germline CDR1 and CDR2 sequences are SGHAT and FQNNGV. V trimming: 6 bases; J trimming: 1 base; junction bases outside the gene matches: 3. The CDR3 nucleotides are TGTGCCAGCAGGGGACTAGCGGGAGGGAGGTCCTACAATGAGCAGTTCTTC. Protein product: CASRGLAGGRSYNEQFF.

The V gene is TRBV25-1, the J gene TRBJ2-1, with 7 bases matching TRBD1. Germline values: CDR1 MGHDK, CDR2 SYGVNS. The length of the CDR3 is 16 residues. V dropped 5 bases and J dropped 3; count of bases not matched to a gene: 10. The CDR3 is CASSTLDRANYNEQFF. CDR3 bases: TGTGCCAGCAGTACCCTCGACAGGGCGAACTACAATGAGCAGTTCTTC.

This chain links TRBV5-4 with TRBJ2-5; TRBD1 agrees at 7 bases. The DNA end is a closer match to TRBJ2-7, so the J assignment may be wrong. CDR1 is SGHNT and CDR2 is YYREEE in the germline V gene (reference sequence). The CDR3 consists of 15 residues. The DNA of the CDR3 is TGTGCCAGCAGCGAACAGGGGCCGGGGTCCTACGAGCAGTACTTC. This sequence encodes CASSEQGPGSYEQYF.

This sequence joins TRBV7-8 and TRBJ2-7; D is undetermined. The CDR3 runs 12 residues. Per the germline V gene, CDR1 is SGHVS and CDR2 is FQNEAQ. V dropped 5 bases and J dropped 3 bases, with 8 bases sitting between them. The CDR3 sequence: CASSATSYEQYF. DNA for the CDR3: TGTGCCAGCAGCGCCACGAGCTACGAGCAGTACTTC.

This clone has a handful of counts. This chain links TRBV5-5 with TRBJ1-4; unclear D gene. Germline CDR1 is SGHKS and CDR2 is YYEKEE (reference sequence). This CDR3 region has 16 residues. Trimming removed 4 bases from V and 0 bases from J, with 13 bases in between. The CDR3 loop is CASSPSTGTTNEKLFF. The CDR3 nucleotides are TGTGCCAGCAGCCCATCTACCGGGACAACTAATGAAAAACTGTTTTTT.

This clone was seen a single time. The CDR3 protein is CASSFRLAGVTGELFF. CDR3 sequence (DNA): TGTGCCAGCAGCTTTCGACTAGCGGGAGTAACCGGGGAGCTGTTTTTT. This rearrangement joins TRBV7-8 to TRBJ2-2, with 12 nucleotides matching TRBD2. Trimming removed 3 bases from V and 5 bases from J; junction bases left unmatched: 4. Per the germline V gene, CDR1 is SGHVS and CDR2 is FQNEAQ. The CDR3 length is 16 residues.

The J gene is TRBJ2-1, the V gene TRBV28; maybe TRBD2 (5 bases). The germline CDR1 and CDR2 sequences are MDHEN and SYDVKM. The CDR3 runs 13 residues. V gave up 8 bases and J gave up 8 bases, with 16 bases separating them. Here the CDR3 reads CASVAGPWDEQFF. The CDR3 DNA reads as TGTGCCAGCGTTGCGGGCCCCTGGGATGAGCAGTTCTTC.